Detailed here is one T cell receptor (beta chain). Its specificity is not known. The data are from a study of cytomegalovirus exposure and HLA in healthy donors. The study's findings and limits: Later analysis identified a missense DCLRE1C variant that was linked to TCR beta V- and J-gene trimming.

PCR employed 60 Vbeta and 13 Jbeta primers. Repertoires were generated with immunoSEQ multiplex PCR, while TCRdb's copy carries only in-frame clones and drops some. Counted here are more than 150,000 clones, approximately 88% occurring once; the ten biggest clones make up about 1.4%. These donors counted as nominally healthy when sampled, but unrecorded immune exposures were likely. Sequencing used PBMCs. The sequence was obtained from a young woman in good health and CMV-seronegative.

CDR3 in amino acids: CASSPAGTYEQYF. The DNA for the CDR3 is TGTGCCAGCAGTCCGGCGGGAACCTACGAGCAGTACTTC. The V gene is TRBV25-1, the J gene TRBJ2-5, with D possibly matching TRBD2 (6 bases). The DNA end favors TRBJ2-7, so the J call may be wrong. This CDR3 is 13 amino acids long. Per the germline V gene, CDR1 is MGHDK and CDR2 is SYGVNS.